A single sample is the source of the 10 T cell receptor beta chains below, sequenced in a study of tumor-infiltrating lymphocytes in primary liver carcinoma. Unsorted whole blood served as the source of blood RNA, and germline DNA was extracted as well. With a constant-region primer, TCR beta cDNA was made from 450 to 650 ng of total RNA. Slightly modified ARM-PCR, run as three nested multiplex PCR rounds, produced the TCR beta libraries. Both of the initial two PCR rounds ran for approximately 11 cycles and employed TRBV1-TRBV30 forward primers alongside a C-beta reverse primer. TCRdb re-analysed the multiplex PCR reads in MiXCR, keeping a single row per CDR3 protein. This repertoire shows 300,000 to 400,000 distinct CDR3 sequences, roughly 61% found once; its top ten account for about 6.1%. The sequencing sample was made of peripheral blood. These receptor sequences come from a middle-aged man with primary liver carcinoma and hepatitis B virus infection.

This clonotype was detected once. A much larger clone differs by one base, so this may be a read error. This CDR3 fails to terminate in the conserved phenylalanine or tryptophan, so it likely reflects a read error. This rearrangement joins TRBV12-3 or TRBV12-4 to TRBJ1-2; unclear D gene. The CDR3 runs to 14 residues. Trimming left V 3 bases short and J 4 bases short, with 12 bases between. CDR3 protein: CASSLRRQPYGYTL. In nucleotides, the CDR3 is TGTGCCAGCAGTTTGCGTAGGCAGCCCTATGGCTACACCTTA.

Details on this clonotype: A read error may be the cause here, since a much bigger clone is one base away. This chain links TRBV4-3 with TRBJ2-7, with 7 bases matching TRBD2. The trim removed 0 bases at V and 7 bases at J, leaving 24 bases unmatched. From germline, CDR1 is LGHNA and CDR2 YSLEER. CDR3 size: 20 residues. CDR3 coding DNA: TGCGCCAGCAGCCAAGAAATGACCGGACTAGTCGCGTGGGGACCTTTTGAGCAGTACTTC. Translating gives CASSQEMTGLVAWGPFEQYF.

To note about this clonotype: No conserved phenylalanine or tryptophan ends this CDR3, so it is likely a read error. J is TRBJ1-4 and V is TRBV28, with 12 bases fitting TRBD1. Germline loops: CDR1 MDHEN, CDR2 SYDVKM. The CDR3 covers 16 residues. The J segment lost 7 bases and the V segment lost 4 bases, leaving 7 bases of the junction unmatched. DNA of the CDR3: TGTGCCAGCAGTTCCACCGGGACAGGGGGCTTTGAAAAACTGTTTTAT. Translation: CASSSTGTGGFEKLFY.

A note on this clonotype: One end of the junction does not line up with germline, which may come from a read error. The V gene is TRBV11-2, the J gene TRBJ2-7; unclear D gene. The CDR3 has 14 residues. Germline CDR1 and CDR2: SGHAT and FQNNGV. CDR3 in amino acids: CASSFQAETYGQYF. For the CDR3, the DNA is TGTGCCAGCAGCTTTCAGGCAGAAACCTACGGGCAGTACTTC.

This chain connects TRBV10-3 to TRBJ1-1; TRBD1 might be the D (6 bases). Per germline, CDR1 ENHRY and CDR2 SYGVKD. The CDR3 extends over 16 amino acids. Trimming cost V 3 bases and J 12 bases, with 26 bases left between them. CDR3 in amino acids: CAISDRDTRRSTVPFF. The CDR3 DNA reads as TGTGCCATCAGTGATCGGGACACCCGTAGAAGCACTGTACCTTTCTTT.

For the CDR3, the DNA is TGTGCCACCAGTCAGGGCGATGGGTGGGACGAGCAGTACTTC. Amino acids: CATSQGDGWDEQYF. The rearrangement joins TRBV24-1 to TRBJ2-7, with a weak D call TRBD1 (5 bases). Between the trimmed V and J ends, which lost 6 bases and 5 bases, there was a span of 16 bases. Germline CDR1 and CDR2: KGHDR and SFDVKD. The CDR3 consists of 14 residues.

This clonotype appeared many times. This chain links TRBV30 with TRBJ1-1, with D perhaps TRBD1 (5 bases). The CDR3 length is 11 residues. In germline, CDR1 is GTSNPN, CDR2 SVGIG (reference sequence). Trimming removed 4 bases from V and 3 bases from J, with 6 bases in between. The CDR3 nucleotides read TGTGCCTGGACAGGGTACACTGAAGCTTTCTTT. Protein: CAWTGYTEAFF. The full variable domain, completed using reference TRBV30 and TRBJ1-1, is SQTIHQWPATLVQPVGSPLSLECTVEGTSNPNLYWYRQAAGRGLQLLFYSVGIGQISSEVPQNLSASRPQDRQFILSSKKLLLSDSGFYLCAWTGYTEAFFGQGTRLTVV.

As for this clonotype: The conserved final phenylalanine or tryptophan is absent from the CDR3, which likely points to a read error. No DNA is shown, since the ends of the CDR3 on it are uncertain; the CDR3 is the one TCRdb lists. The J gene is TRBJ2-1, the V gene TRBV11-1; TRBD2, the table's D call, lacks a check against the DNA. From germline, CDR1 is SGHAT and CDR2 FQDESV (reference sequence). Including both end residues, the CDR3 is 17 amino acids long. The CDR3 sequence is CANSSGLAGGAYNEEFL.

Points on this clonotype: A much bigger clone sits one base away, suggesting this may be a read error. Since the CDR3 does not end with the conserved phenylalanine or tryptophan, this likely comes from a read error. The genes are TRBV5-1 and TRBJ2-1; D might be TRBD2 (5 bases). The germline V and J ends were trimmed by 5 bases and 9 bases, with 12 bases remaining between them. This CDR3 region has 12 residues. From germline, CDR1 is SGHRS and CDR2 YFSETQ. CDR3 in amino acids: CASSNPEGEQFS. In DNA form, the CDR3 reads TGCGCCAGCAGTAACCCTGAGGGTGAGCAGTTCTCC.

This clonotype occurred once. The J gene is TRBJ2-5, the V gene TRBV5-1; 10 bases are shared with TRBD1. V was clipped by 2 bases and J by 0 bases; unmatched bases: 4. This CDR3 contains 16 residues. Per germline, CDR1 SGHRS and CDR2 YFSETQ. Here the CDR3 reads CASSLQDRGYQETQYF. Here the CDR3 DNA reads TGCGCCAGCAGCTTACAGGACAGGGGGTACCAAGAGACCCAGTACTTC.